A selection of T cell receptor beta chains follows, all from one sample in a study of T cells expressing NK-cell markers. With the 5' RACE reads reprocessed, TCRdb shows one record per CDR3 protein and no DNA. The sample's table shows 550,000 to 600,000 distinct CDR3 sequences. Sample: blood T cells: a sorted CD56 or NKG2C T cell subset, CD4+ or CD8+ T cells, or bulk PBMC T cells (not recorded which). These TCRs come from a man between 18 and 35 years old in good health. Each CDR3 is given with its conserved first and last residue.

V,length,J,CDR3
TRBV15,15,TRBJ2-3,CATMGREDVTDTQYF
TRBV2,13,TRBJ2-1,CARRDRVYNEQFF
TRBV6-2/TRBV6-3,14,TRBJ1-2,CASSSPVSSYGYTF
TRBV5-1,14,TRBJ2-3,CASGTSGSTDTQYF
TRBV25-1,15,TRBJ2-1,CASSSRDRVNNEQFF
TRBV5-1,15,TRBJ2-1,CASSPNSGGYNEQFF
TRBV11-2,16,TRBJ2-5,CAIQYGLAGVQETQYF
TRBV7-2,15,TRBJ2-4,CASSLGDRGRNIQYF
TRBV5-1,15,TRBJ2-1,CASSLEGLAGTEQFF
TRBV28,15,TRBJ2-2,CASFERTVNTGELFF
TRBV11-2,15,TRBJ2-2,CASSWVQGRAGELFF
TRBV4-1,16,TRBJ2-1,CASSQDVDTFYNEQFF
TRBV27,17,TRBJ2-1,CASSDIGLAGAGYEQFF
TRBV10-3,15,TRBJ2-1,CAISQYGSGVDEQFF